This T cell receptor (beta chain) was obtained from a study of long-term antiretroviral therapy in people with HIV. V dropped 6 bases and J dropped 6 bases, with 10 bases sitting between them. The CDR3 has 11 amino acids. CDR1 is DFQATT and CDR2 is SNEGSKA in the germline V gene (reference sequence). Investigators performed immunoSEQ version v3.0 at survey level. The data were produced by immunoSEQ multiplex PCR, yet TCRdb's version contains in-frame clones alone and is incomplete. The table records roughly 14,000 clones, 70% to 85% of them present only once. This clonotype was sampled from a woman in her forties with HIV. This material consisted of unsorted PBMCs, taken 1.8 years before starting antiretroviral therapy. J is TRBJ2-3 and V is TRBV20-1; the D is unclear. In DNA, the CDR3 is TGCAGTGCGCGAACGTCGGATACGCAGTATTTT. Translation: CSARTSDTQYF.